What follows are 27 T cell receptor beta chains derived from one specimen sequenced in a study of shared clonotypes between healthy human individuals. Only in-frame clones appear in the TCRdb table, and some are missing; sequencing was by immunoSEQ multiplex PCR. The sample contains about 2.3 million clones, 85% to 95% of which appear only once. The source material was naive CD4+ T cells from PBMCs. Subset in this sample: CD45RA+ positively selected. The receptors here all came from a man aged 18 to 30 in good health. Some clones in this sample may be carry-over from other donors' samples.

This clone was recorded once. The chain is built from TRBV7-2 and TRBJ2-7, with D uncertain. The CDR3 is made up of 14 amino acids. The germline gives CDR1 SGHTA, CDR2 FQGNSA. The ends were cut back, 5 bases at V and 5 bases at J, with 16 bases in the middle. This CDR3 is CASSQREFLHEQYF. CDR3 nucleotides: TGTGCCAGCAGCCAACGCGAGTTCCTCCACGAGCAGTACTTC.

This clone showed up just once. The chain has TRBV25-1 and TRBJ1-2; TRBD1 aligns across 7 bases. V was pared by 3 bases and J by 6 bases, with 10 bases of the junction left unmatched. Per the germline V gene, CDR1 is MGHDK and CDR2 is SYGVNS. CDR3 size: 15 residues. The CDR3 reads CASSDPRQGLDGYTF. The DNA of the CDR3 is TGTGCCAGCAGTGACCCTCGACAGGGTCTGGATGGCTACACCTTC.

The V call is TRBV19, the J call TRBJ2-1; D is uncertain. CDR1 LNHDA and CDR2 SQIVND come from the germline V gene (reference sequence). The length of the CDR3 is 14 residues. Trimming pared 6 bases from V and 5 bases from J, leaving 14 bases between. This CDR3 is CASRAPAWNNEQFF. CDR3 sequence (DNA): TGTGCCAGTAGGGCCCCCGCTTGGAACAATGAGCAGTTCTTC.

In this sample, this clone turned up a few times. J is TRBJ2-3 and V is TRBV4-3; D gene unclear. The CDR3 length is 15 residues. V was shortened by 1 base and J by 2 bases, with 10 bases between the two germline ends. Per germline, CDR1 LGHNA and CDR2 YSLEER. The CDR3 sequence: CASSQAPFLTDTQYF. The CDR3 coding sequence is TGCGCCAGCAGCCAAGCGCCTTTCCTCACAGATACGCAGTATTTT.

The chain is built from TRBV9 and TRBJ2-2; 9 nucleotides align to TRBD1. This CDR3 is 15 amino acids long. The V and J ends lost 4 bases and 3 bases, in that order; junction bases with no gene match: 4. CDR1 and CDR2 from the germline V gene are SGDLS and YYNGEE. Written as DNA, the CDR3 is TGTGCCAGCAGCCCTCGGACAGGGGACACCGGGGAGCTGTTTTTT. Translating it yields CASSPRTGDTGELFF. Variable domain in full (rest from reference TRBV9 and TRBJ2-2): DSGVTQTPKHLITATGQRVTLRCSPRSGDLSVYWYQQSLDQGLQFLIQYYNGEERAKGNILERFSAQQFPDLHSELNLSSLELGDSALYFCASSPRTGDTGELFFGEGSRLTVL.

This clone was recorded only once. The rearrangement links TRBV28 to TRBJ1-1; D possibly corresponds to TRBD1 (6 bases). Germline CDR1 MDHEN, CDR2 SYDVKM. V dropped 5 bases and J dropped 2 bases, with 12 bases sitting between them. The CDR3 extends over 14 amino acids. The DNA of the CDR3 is TGTGCCAGCAGTAAGGACAGTTCCAACACTGAAGCTTTCTTT. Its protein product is CASSKDSSNTEAFF.

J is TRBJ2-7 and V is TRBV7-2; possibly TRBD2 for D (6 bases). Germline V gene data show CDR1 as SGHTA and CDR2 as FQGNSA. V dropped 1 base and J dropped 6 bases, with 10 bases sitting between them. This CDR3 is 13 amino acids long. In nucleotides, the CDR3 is TGTGCCAGCAGCTTAGACCAGGGAGGCGAGCAGTACTTC. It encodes CASSLDQGGEQYF.

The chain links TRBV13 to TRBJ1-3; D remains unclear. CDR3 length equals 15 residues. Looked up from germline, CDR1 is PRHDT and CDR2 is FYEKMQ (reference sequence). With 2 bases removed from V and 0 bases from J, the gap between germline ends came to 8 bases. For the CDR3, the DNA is TGTGCCAGCAGCTTAAGGGATGTCTCTGGAAACACCATATATTTT. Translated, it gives CASSLRDVSGNTIYF.

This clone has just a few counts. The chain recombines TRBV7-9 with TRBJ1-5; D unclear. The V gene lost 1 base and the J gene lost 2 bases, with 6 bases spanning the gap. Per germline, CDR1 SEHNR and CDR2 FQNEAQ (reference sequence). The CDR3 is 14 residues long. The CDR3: CASSLDSGNQPQHF. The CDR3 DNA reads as TGTGCCAGCAGCTTAGACAGCGGCAATCAGCCCCAGCATTTT.

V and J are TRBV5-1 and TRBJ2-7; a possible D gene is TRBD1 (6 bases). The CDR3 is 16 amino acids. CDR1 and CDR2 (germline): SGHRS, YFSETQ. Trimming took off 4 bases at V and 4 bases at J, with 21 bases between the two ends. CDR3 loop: CASSPGGSQGMYEQYF. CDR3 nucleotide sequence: TGCGCCAGCAGCCCCGGTGGTAGCCAGGGGATGTACGAGCAGTACTTC. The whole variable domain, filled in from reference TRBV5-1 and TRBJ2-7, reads KAGVTQTPRYLIKTRGQQVTLSCSPISGHRSVSWYQQTPGQGLQFLFEYFSETQRNKGNFPGRFSGRQFSNSRSEMNVSTLELGDSALYLCASSPGGSQGMYEQYFGPGTRLTVT.

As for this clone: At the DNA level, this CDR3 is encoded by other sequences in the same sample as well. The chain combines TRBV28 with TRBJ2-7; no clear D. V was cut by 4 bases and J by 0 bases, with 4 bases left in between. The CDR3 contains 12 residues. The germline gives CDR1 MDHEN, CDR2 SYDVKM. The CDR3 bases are TGTGCCAGCAGTTCAAACTCCTACGAGCAGTACTTC. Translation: CASSSNSYEQYF.

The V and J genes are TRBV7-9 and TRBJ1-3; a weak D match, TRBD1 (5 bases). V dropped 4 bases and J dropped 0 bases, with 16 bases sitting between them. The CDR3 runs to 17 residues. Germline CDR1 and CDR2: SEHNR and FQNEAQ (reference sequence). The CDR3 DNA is TGTGCCAGCAGCTCGAAGACCGGGGGACTCTCTGGAAACACCATATATTTT. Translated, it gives CASSSKTGGLSGNTIYF.

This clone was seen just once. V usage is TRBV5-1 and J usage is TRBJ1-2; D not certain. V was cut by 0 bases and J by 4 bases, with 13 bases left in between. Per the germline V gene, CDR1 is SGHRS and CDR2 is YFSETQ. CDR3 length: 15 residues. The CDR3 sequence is CASSLVGSRSYGYTF. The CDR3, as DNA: TGCGCCAGCAGCTTGGTAGGGTCGAGAAGCTATGGCTACACCTTC.

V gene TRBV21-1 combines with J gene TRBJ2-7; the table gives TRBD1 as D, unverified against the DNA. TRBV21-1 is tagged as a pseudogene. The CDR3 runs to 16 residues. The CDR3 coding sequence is TGTGCCAGCAGCAAAGTAGGGACAGCAGCAACCTACGAGCAGTACTTC. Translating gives CASSKVGTAATYEQYF.

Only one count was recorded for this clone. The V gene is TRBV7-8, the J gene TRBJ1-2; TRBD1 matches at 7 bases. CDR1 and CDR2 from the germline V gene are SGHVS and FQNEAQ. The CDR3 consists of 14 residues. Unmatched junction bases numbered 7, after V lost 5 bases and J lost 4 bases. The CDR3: CASSKRQGFYGYTF. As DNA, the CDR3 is TGTGCCAGCAGCAAGAGACAGGGATTCTATGGCTACACCTTC.

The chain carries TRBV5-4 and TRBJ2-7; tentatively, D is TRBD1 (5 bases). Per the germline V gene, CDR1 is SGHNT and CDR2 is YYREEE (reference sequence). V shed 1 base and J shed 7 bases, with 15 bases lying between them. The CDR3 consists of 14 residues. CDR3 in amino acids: CASSLWQGLGEQYF. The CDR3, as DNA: TGTGCCAGCAGCTTGTGGCAGGGTCTAGGGGAGCAGTACTTC.

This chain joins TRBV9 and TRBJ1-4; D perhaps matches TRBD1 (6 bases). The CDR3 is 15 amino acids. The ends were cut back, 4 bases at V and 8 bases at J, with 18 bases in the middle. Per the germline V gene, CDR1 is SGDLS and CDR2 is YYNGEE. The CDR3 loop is CASSTSGGEWEKLFF. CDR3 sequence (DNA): TGTGCCAGCAGCACGTCGGGGGGCGAGTGGGAAAAACTGTTTTTT.

The CDR3 is CASSRAPYEQYF. CDR3 bases: TGTGCCAGCAGCAGGGCCCCCTACGAGCAGTACTTC. The chain uses TRBV2 and TRBJ2-7, with D possibly being TRBD1 (5 bases). The germline V gene encodes CDR1 SNHLY and CDR2 FYNNEI. V lost 6 bases to trimming and J lost 2 bases, with 8 bases between them. This CDR3 comprises 12 residues.

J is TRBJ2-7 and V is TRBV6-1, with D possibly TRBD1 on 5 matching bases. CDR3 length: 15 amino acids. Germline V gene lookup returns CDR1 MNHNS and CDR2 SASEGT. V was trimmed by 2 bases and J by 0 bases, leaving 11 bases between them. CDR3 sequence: CASSESHRSSYEQYF. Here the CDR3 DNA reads TGTGCCAGCAGTGAATCCCACAGGAGCTCCTACGAGCAGTACTTC.

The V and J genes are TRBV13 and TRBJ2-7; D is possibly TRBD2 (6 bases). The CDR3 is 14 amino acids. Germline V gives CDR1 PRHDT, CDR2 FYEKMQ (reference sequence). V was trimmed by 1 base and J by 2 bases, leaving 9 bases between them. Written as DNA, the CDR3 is TGTGCCAGCAGCTTAGCCCGGACTACCTACGAGCAGTACTTC. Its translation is CASSLARTTYEQYF.

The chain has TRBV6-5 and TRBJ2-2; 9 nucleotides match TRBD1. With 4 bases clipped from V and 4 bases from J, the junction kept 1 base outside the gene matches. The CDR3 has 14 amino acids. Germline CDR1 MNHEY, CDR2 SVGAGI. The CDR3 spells CASSLGQGTGELFF. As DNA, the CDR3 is TGTGCCAGCAGTTTGGGACAGGGCACCGGGGAGCTGTTTTTT.

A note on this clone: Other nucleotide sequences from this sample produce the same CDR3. CDR3 DNA sequence: TGTGCCAGCAGTGAACCTGGAGGACTTAGCAATCAGCCCCAGCATTTT. It translates to CASSEPGGLSNQPQHF. The V and J genes are TRBV6-1 and TRBJ1-5; D unclear. CDR3 length equals 16 residues. V gave up 2 bases and J gave up 0 bases, with 11 bases separating them. Germline CDR1 reads MNHNS; CDR2 reads SASEGT.

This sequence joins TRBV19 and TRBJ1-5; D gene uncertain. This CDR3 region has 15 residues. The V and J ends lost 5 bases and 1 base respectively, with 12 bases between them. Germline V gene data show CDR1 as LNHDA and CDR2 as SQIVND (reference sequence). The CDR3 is CASSPLEDSNQPQHF. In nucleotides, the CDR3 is TGTGCCAGTAGTCCCCTAGAGGACAGCAATCAGCCCCAGCATTTT.

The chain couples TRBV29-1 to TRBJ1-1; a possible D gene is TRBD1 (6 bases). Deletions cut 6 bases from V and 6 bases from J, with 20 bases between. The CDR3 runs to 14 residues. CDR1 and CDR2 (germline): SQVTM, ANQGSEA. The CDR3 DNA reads TGCAGCGTCGGACACCTAACAGGGCGGGCTGAAGCTTTCTTT. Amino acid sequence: CSVGHLTGRAEAFF.

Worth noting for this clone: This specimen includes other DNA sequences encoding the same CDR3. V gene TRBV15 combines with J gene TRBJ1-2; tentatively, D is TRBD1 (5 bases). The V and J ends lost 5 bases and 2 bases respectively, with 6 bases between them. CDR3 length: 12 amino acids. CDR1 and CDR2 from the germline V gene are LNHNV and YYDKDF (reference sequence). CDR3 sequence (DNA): TGTGCCACCAGCCAGGGAAACTATGGCTACACCTTC. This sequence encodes CATSQGNYGYTF. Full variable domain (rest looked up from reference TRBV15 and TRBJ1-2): DAMVIQNPRYQVTQFGKPVTLSCSQTLNHNVMYWYQQKSSQAPKLLFHYYDKDFNNEADTPDNFQSRRPNTSFCFLDIRSPGLGDTAMYLCATSQGNYGYTFGSGTRLTVV.

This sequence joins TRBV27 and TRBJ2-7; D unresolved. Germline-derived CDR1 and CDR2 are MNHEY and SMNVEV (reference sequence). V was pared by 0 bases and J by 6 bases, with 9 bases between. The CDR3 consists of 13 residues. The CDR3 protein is CASSLSELGEQYF. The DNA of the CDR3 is TGTGCCAGCAGTTTATCGGAGCTGGGCGAGCAGTACTTC.

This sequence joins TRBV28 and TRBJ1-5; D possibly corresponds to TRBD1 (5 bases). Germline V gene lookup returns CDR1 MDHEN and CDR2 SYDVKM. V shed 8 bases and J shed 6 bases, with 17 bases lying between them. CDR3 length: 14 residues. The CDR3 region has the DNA TGTGCCAGCGGCGGGGGGGATCGCAGTCAGCCCCAGCATTTT. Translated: CASGGGDRSQPQHF.